This T cell receptor (beta chain) was captured by sequencing in a study of cytotoxic CD8 clonotypes in ibrutinib-treated CLL. Background on the study: IGHV unmutated 17 to 18; relapsed/refractory more than ten; treatment-naive approximately 15.

Clones were sequenced by immunoSEQ multiplex PCR, and TCRdb holds only the in-frame ones, with some missing. The sample holds 250,000 to 350,000 clones, roughly four fifths seen once. This clone showed up just a few times. The receptor's source is a human donor with chronic lymphocytic leukemia. This material consisted of PBMCs, taken at disease progression, from a patient treated with ibrutinib.

The CDR3 nucleotides are TGTGCCAGCAGTGGGTGGACAGCGAACACCGGGGAGCTGTTTTTT. As protein: CASSGWTANTGELFF. The J gene is TRBJ2-2, the V gene TRBV6-1; D might be TRBD1 (6 bases). This CDR3 has 15 amino acids. CDR1 is MNHNS and CDR2 is SASEGT in the germline V gene. V lost 4 bases and J lost 0, with 9 bases in between.